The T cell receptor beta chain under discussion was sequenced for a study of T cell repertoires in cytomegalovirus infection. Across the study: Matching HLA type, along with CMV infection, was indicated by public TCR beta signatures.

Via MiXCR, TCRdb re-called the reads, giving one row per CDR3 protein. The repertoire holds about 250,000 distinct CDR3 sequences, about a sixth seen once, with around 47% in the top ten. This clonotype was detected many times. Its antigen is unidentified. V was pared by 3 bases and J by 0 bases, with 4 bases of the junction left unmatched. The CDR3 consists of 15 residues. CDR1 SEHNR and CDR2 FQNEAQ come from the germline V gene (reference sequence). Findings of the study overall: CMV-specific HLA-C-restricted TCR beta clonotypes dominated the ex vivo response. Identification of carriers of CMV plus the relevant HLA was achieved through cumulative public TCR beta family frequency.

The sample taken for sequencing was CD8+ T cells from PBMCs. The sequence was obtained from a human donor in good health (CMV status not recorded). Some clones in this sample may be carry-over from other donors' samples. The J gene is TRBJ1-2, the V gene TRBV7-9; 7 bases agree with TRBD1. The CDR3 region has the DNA TGTGCCAGCAGCTTTATACAGGGGACTAACTATGGCTACACCTTC. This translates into CASSFIQGTNYGYTF.